Reported below is one TCR beta chain. Germline lookup yields CDR1 SNHLY and CDR2 FYNNEI. Trimming shortened V by 7 bases and J by 11 bases, and 17 bases separated the two germline ends. This CDR3 spans 12 amino acids. Sequenced by immunoSEQ multiplex PCR; TCRdb stores in-frame clones only, minus some. Of 10,000 to 12,000 clones in the sample, approximately 89% are singletons; the top ten hold approximately 1%. This entry is derived from a study of somatic mutations in cytotoxic T cells in rheumatoid arthritis. Sequencing input: CD4+ T cells sorted from blood. The TCR was taken from a woman younger than 35 with rheumatoid arthritis. V and J are TRBV2 and TRBJ1-1, with D perhaps matching TRBD1 (5 bases). DNA of the CDR3: TGTGCCAGCACCCTGACCCAGGGAAGCGCTTTCTTT. Translated, it gives CASTLTQGSAFF. Full variable domain (outside the CDR3, taken from reference TRBV2 and TRBJ1-1): EPEVTQTPSHQVTQMGQEVILRCVPISNHLYFYWYRQILGQKVEFLVSFYNNEISEKSEIFDDQFSVERPDGSNFTLKIRSTKLEDSAMYFCASTLTQGSAFFGQGTRLTVV.